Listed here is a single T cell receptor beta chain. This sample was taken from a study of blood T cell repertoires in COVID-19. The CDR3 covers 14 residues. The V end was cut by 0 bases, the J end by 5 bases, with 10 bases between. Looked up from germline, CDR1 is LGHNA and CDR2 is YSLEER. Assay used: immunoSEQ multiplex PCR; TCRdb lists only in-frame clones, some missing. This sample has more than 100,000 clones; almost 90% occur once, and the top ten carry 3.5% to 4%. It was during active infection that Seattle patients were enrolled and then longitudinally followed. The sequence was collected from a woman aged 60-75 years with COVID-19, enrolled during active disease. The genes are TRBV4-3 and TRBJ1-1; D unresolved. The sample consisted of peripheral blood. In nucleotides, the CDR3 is TGCGCCAGCAGCCAAGACTCAGTCCTGACTGAAGCTTTCTTT. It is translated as CASSQDSVLTEAFF.